This TCR beta chain emerged from a study of T cell changes during pregnancy in multiple sclerosis. V lost 4 bases to trimming and J lost 2 bases; unmatched junction nucleotides: 3. Germline CDR1 and CDR2: MGHRA and YSYEKL. The CDR3 contains 15 residues. Data came from immunoSEQ multiplex PCR; TCRdb stores just in-frame clones and leaves some out. Of tens of thousands of clones listed, roughly nine tenths are singletons. The clonotype comes from a female donor in good health, enrolled as a control in a pregnancy study. The chain joins TRBV4-1 to TRBJ1-5; 9 bases line up with TRBD1. The sample consisted of peripheral blood, taken after pregnancy. The CDR3 DNA follows: TGCGCCAGCAGCCTACGGACAGGGGGCAATCAGCCCCAGCATTTT. Its protein is CASSLRTGGNQPQHF.